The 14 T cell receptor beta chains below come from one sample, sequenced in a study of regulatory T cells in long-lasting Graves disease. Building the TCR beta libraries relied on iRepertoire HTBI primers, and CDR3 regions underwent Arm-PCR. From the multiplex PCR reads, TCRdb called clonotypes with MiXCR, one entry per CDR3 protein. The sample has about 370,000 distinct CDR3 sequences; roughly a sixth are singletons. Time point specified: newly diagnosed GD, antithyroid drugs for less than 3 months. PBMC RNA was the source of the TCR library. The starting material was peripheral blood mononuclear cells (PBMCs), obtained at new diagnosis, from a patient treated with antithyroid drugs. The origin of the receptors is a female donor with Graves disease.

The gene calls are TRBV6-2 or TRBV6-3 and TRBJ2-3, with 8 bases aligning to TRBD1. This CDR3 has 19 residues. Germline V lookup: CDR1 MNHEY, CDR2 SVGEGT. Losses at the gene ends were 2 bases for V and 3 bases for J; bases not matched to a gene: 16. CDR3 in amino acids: CASSYPRLGTGAGTDTQYF. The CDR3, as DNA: TGTGCCAGCAGTTACCCTCGGCTCGGGACAGGTGCCGGGACAGATACGCAGTATTTT.

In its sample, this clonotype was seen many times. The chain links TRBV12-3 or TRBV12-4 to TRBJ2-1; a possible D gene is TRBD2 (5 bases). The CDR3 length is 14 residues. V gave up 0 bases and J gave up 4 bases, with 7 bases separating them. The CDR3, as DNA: TGTGCCAGCAGTTTAGCGGGAGATTACAATGAGCAGTTCTTC. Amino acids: CASSLAGDYNEQFF.

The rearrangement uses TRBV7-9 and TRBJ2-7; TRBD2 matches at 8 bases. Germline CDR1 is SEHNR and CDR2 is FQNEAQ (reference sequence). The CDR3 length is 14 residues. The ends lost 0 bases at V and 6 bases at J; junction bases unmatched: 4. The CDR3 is CASSLATSGSEQYF. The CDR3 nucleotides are TGTGCCAGCAGCTTAGCCACTAGCGGCAGCGAGCAGTACTTC.

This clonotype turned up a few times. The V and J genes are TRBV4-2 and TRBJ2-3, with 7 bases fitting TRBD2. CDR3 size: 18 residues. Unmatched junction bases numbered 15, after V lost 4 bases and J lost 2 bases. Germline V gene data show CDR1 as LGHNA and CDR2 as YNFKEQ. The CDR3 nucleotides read TGTGCCAGCAGCCGTTGGGGGGGACGTCTGGGTGCCACAGATACGCAGTATTTT. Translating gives CASSRWGGRLGATDTQYF.

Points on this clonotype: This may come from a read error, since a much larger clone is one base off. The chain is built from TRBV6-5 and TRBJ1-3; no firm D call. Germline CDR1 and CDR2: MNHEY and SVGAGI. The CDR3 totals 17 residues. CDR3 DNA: TGTGCCAGCAGTTACTCGAACCCACGCCGCTCTGGAAACACCACATATTTT. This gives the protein CASSYSNPRRSGNTTYF.

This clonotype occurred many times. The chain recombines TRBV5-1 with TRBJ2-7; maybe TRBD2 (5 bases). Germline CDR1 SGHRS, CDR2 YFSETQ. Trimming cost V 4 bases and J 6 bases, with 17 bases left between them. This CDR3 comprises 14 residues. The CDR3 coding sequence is TGCGCCAGCAGCCAACCAGCGGCAGGTAGCGAGCAGTACTTC. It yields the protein CASSQPAAGSEQYF.

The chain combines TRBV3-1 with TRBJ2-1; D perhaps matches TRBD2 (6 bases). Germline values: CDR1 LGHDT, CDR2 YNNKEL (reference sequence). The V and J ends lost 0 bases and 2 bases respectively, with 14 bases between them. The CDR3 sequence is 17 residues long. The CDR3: CASSQDQAGQPYNEQFF. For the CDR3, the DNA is TGTGCCAGCAGCCAAGACCAAGCGGGTCAGCCCTACAATGAGCAGTTCTTC.

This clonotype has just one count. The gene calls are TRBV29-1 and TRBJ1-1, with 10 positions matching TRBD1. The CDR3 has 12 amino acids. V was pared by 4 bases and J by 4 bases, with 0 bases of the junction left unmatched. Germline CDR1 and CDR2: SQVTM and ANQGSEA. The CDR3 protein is CSVGTGGTEAFF. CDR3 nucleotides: TGCAGCGTTGGGACAGGGGGCACTGAAGCTTTCTTT. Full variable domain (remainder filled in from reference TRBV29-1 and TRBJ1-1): SAVISQKPSRDICQRGTSLTIQCQVDSQVTMMFWYRQQPGQSLTLIATANQGSEATYESGFVIDKFPISRPNLTFSTLTVSNMSPEDSSIYLCSVGTGGTEAFFGQGTRLTVV.

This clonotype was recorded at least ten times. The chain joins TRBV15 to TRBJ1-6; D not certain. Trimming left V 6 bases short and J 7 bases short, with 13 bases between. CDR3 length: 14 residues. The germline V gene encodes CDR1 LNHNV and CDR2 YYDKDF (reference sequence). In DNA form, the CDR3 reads TGTGCCACCAGAGGGTCAGGATGGAATTCACCCCTCCACTTT. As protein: CATRGSGWNSPLHF.

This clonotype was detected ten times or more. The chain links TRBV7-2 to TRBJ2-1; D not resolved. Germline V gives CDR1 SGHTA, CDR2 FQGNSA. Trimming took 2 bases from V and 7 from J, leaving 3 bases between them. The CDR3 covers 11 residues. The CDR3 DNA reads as TGTGCCAGCAGCTTATGGAATGAGCAGTTCTTC. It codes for CASSLWNEQFF.

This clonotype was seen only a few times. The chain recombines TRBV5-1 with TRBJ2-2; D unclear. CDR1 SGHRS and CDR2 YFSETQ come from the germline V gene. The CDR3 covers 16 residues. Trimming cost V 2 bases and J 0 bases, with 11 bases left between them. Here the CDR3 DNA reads TGCGCCAGCAGCTTACGGCGGAGATCGAACACCGGGGAGCTGTTTTTT. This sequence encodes CASSLRRRSNTGELFF. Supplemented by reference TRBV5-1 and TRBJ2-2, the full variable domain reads KAGVTQTPRYLIKTRGQQVTLSCSPISGHRSVSWYQQTPGQGLQFLFEYFSETQRNKGNFPGRFSGRQFSNSRSEMNVSTLELGDSALYLCASSLRRRSNTGELFFGEGSRLTVL.

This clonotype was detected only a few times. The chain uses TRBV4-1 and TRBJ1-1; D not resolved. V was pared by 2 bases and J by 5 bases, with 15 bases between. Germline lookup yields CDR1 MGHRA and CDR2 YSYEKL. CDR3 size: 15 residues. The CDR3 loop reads CASSQKSDPSTEAFF. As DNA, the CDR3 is TGCGCCAGCAGCCAAAAGAGTGACCCCTCGACTGAAGCTTTCTTT.

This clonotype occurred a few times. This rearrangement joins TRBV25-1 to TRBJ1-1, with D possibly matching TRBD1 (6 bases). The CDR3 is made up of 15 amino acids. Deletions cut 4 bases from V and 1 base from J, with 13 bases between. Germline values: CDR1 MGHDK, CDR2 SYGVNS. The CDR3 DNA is TGTGCCAGCAGTGGGTTAGGACAGACGAACACTGAAGCTTTCTTT. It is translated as CASSGLGQTNTEAFF.

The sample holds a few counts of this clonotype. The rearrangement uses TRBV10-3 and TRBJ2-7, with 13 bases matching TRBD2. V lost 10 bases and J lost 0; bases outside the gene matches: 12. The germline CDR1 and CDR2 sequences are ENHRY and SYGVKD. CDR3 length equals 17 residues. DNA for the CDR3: TGTGCCACCCGAGGACTAGCGGGAGCCCAAAGCTCCTACGAGCAGTACTTC. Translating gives CATRGLAGAQSSYEQYF.